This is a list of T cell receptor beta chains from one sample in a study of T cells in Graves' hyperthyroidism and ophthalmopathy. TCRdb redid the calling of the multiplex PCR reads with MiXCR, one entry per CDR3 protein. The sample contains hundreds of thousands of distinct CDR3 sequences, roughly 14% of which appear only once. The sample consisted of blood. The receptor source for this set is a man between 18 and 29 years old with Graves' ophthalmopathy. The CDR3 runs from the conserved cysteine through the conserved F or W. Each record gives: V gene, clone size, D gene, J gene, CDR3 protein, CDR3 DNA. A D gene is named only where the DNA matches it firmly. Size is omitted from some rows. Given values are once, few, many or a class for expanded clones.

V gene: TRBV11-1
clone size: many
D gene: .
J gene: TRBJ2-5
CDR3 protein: CASSIARAGGETQYF
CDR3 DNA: TGTGCCAGCAGCATAGCGCGTGCCGGAGGGGAGACCCAGTACTTC

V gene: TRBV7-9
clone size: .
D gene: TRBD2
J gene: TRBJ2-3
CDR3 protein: CASSLRPGLEGTDTQYF
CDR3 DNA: TGTGCCAGCAGCTTGCGGCCGGGACTAGAGGGCACAGATACGCAGTATTTT

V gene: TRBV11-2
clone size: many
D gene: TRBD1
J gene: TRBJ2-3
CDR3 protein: CASSLEGQGGADTQYF
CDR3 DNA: TGTGCCAGCAGCTTAGAAGGACAGGGGGGAGCAGATACGCAGTATTTT

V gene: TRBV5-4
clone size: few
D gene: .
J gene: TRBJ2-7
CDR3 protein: CASSPYGLARYEQYF
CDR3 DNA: TGTGCCAGCAGCCCCTACGGGCTGGCTCGCTACGAGCAGTACTTC

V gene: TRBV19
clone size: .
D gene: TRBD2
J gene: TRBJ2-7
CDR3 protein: CASSKAGLNYEQYF
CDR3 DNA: TGTGCCAGTAGTAAGGCGGGACTAAACTACGAGCAGTACTTC

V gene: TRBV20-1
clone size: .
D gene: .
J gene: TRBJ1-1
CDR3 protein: CSASRYTEAFF
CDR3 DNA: TGCAGTGCCAGTCGGTACACTGAAGCTTTCTTT

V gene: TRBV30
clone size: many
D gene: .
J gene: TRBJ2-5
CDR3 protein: CAWIGRGQETQYF
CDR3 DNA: TGTGCCTGGATAGGCAGGGGCCAAGAGACCCAGTACTTC

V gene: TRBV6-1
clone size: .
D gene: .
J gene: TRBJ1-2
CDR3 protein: CASSEAGFGYTF
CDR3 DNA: TGTGCCAGCAGTGAGGCGGGCTTTGGCTACACCTTC

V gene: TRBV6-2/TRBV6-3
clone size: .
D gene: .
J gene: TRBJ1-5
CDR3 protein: CASRFLRGHQPQHF
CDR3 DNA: TGTGCCAGCAGGTTCCTAAGAGGACATCAGCCCCAGCATTTT

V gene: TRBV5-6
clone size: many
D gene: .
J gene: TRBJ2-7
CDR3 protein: CASSSSGHSYEQYF
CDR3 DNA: TGTGCCAGCAGCTCAAGCGGCCACTCCTACGAGCAGTACTTC

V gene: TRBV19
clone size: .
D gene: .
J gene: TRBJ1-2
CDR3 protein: CASSIPPGNGYTF
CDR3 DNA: TGTGCCAGTAGTATACCGCCAGGGAATGGCTACACCTTC

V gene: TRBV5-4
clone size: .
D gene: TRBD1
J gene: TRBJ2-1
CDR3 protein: CASSLEVAGTVFPEQFF
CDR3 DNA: TGTGCCAGCAGCTTGGAAGTAGCCGGGACAGTTTTCCCCGAGCAGTTCTTC

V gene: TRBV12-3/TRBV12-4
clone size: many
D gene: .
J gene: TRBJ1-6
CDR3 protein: CASSLGGTYNSPLHF
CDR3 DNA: TGTGCCAGCAGTTTAGGAGGGACCTATAATTCACCCCTCCACTTT

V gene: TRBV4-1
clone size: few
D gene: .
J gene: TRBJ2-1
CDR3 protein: CASSISKYNEQFF
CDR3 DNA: TGCGCCAGCAGCATTAGCAAGTACAATGAGCAGTTCTTC

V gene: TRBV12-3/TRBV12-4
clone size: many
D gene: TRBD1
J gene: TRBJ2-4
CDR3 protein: CASSFAGGNIQYF
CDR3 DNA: TGTGCCAGCAGTTTTGCAGGGGGAAACATTCAGTACTTC

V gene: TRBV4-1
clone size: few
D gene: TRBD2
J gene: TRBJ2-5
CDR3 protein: CASSQEPSGQETQYF
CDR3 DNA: TGCGCCAGCAGCCAAGAGCCTAGCGGCCAAGAGACCCAGTACTTC

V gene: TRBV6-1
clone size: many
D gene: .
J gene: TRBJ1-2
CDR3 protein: CASSLGGEGGYTF
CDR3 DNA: TGTGCCAGCAGTTTGGGAGGGGAAGGTGGCTACACCTTC

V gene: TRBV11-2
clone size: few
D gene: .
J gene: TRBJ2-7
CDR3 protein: CASSLLIGAGTYEQYF
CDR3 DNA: TGTGCCAGCAGCTTATTGATTGGTGCCGGAACCTACGAGCAGTACTTC

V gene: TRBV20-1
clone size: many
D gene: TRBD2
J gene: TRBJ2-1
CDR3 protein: CSARDLLAGGPGSYNEQFF
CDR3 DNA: TGCAGTGCTAGGGACTTACTAGCGGGAGGGCCGGGCTCCTACAATGAGCAGTTCTTC

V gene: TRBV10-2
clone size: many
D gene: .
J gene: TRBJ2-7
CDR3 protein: CASSEGGSSSYEQYF
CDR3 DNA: TGCGCCAGCAGTGAGGGGGGGAGTAGCTCCTACGAGCAGTACTTC

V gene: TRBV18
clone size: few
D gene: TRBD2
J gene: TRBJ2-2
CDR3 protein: CASSPGLAGLLFF
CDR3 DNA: TGTGCCAGCTCACCCGGACTAGCGGGGTTGCTGTTTTTT

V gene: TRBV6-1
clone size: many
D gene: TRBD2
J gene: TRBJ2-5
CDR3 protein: CASSHGERGVKETQYF
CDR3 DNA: TGTGCCAGCAGCCACGGTGAGCGGGGGGTCAAAGAGACCCAGTACTTC

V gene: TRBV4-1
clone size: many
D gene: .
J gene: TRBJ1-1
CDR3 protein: CASSQAGANTEAFF
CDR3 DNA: TGCGCCAGCAGCCAAGCGGGGGCGAACACTGAAGCTTTCTTT

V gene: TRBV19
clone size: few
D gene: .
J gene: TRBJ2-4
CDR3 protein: CASSIDLVTKNIQYF
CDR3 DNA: TGTGCCAGTAGTATAGATCTGGTTACCAAAAACATTCAGTACTTC

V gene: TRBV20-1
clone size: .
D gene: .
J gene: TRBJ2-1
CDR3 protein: CSARTDRASNEQFF
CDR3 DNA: TGCAGTGCTCGGACTGACCGGGCGAGCAATGAGCAGTTCTTC

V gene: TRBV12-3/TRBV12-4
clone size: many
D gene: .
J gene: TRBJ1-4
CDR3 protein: CASSLRGRRREKLFF
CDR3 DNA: TGTGCCAGCAGTTTACGTGGGAGGAGGCGGGAAAAACTGTTTTTT

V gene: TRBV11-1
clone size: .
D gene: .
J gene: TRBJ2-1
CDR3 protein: CASSLGGNNVQFF
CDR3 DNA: TGTGCCAGCAGCTTAGGGGGGAACAATGTGCAGTTCTTC

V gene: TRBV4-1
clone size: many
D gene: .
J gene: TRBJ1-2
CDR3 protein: CASSQDHSTGRYGYTF
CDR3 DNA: TGCGCCAGCAGCCAAGATCACTCGACGGGGAGGTATGGCTACACCTTC

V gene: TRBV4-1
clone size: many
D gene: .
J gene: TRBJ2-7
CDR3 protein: CASSPRAQGPFLEQYF
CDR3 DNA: TGCGCCAGCAGCCCTCGTGCCCAGGGGCCTTTTCTCGAGCAGTACTTC

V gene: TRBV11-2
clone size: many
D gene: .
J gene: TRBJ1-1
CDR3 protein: CASSLLGVTEAFF
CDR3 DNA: TGTGCCAGCAGCTTATTGGGGGTCACTGAAGCTTTCTTT

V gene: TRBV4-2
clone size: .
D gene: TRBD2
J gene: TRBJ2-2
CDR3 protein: CASSPSPSGGLTGELFF
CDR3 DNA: TGTGCCAGCAGCCCGTCCCCTAGCGGGGGGTTGACCGGGGAGCTGTTTTTT

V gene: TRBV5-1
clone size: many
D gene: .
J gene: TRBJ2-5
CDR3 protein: CASSVRGFAETQYF
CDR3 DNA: TGCGCCAGCAGCGTTCGTGGGTTCGCGGAGACCCAGTACTTC

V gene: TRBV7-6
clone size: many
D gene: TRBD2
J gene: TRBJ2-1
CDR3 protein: CASSLPRLAGRLEQFF
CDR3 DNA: TGTGCCAGCAGCTTACCCCGACTAGCGGGGAGGCTTGAGCAGTTCTTC

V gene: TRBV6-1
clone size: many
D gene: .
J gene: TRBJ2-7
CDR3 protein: CASSRGSPYEQYF
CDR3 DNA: TGTGCCAGCAGTCGCGGTAGCCCCTACGAGCAGTACTTC

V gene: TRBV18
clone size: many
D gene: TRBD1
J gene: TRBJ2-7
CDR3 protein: CASSGTGIDEQYF
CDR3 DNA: TGTGCCAGCTCAGGGACAGGGATCGACGAGCAGTACTTC

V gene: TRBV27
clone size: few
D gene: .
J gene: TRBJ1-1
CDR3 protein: CASSAMGNTEAFF
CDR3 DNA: TGTGCCAGCAGCGCGATGGGGAACACTGAAGCTTTCTTT

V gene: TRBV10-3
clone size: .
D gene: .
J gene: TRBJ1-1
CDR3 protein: CAIRAGNTEAFF
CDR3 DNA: TGTGCCATCCGGGCGGGTAACACTGAAGCTTTCTTT

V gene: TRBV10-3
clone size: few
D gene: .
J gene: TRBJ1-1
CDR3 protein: CAISGGVGTEAFF
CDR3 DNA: TGTGCCATCAGTGGGGGGGTCGGCACTGAAGCTTTCTTT

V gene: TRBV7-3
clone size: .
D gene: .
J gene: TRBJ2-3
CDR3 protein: CASSPRSGGGTDTQYF
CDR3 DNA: TGTGCCAGCAGCCCGAGGTCAGGGGGGGGAACAGATACGCAGTATTTT

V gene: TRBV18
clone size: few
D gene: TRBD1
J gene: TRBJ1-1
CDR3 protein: CASSPDRGRAEAFF
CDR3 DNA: TGTGCCAGCTCACCGGACAGGGGGCGGGCTGAAGCTTTCTTT

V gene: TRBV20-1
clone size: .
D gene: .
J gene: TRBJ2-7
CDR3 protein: CSAQEGGPYEQYF
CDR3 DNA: TGCAGTGCTCAAGAGGGGGGGCCCTACGAGCAGTACTTC